The clone carrying this T cell receptor beta chain was observed a few times. This sample is part of a study of blood T cells in healthy people across ages. Trimming removed 8 bases at V and 11 bases at J, with 14 bases between. Looked up from germline, CDR1 is MDHEN and CDR2 is SYDVKM. This CDR3 is 11 amino acids long. Then a second PCR, running roughly 7 to 11 cycles, was carried out with a sample-barcoded 5' primer and a J-beta primer mix. TCRdb reprocessed the 5' RACE reads via MiXCR and lists one record per CDR3 protein. The table includes 660,000 or so distinct CDR3 sequences, under 70% detected once. Donors were systemically healthy Caucasian individuals from Russia aged about 6 to 95 years.

The rearrangement joins TRBV28 to TRBJ2-3; the D gene is possibly TRBD1 (6 bases). The sample taken for sequencing was blood. This clonotype originated in a man between 60 and 70 years old in good health. The chain's CDR3 is CASQARDKQYF. The CDR3 DNA follows: TGTGCCAGCCAGGCCCGGGACAAGCAGTATTTT.